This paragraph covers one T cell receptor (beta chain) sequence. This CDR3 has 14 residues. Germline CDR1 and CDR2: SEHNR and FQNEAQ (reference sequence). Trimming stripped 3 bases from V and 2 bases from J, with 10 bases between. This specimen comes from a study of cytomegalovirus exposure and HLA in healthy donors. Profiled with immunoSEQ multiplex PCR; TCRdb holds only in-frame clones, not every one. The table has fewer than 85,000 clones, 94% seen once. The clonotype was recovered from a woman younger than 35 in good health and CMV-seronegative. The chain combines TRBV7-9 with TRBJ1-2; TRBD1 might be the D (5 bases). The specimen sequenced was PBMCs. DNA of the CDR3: TGTGCCAGCAGCTTGCAGGGCTCCAACTATGGCTACACCTTC. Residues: CASSLQGSNYGYTF.